The following is a T cell receptor beta chain sequence with its context. Its cognate antigen is unknown. The CDR3 runs to 15 residues. Germline values: CDR1 LGHNA, CDR2 YNFKEQ. Trimming left V 5 bases short and J 0 bases short, with 10 bases between. This record comes from a study of graft-versus-host responses after intestinal transplantation. Generated by immunoSEQ multiplex PCR, the TCRdb table keeps only in-frame clones and is missing some. The sample shows tens of thousands of clones, 94% of them seen only once. The sequence was collected from a human donor who received an intestinal transplant. The sample was unstimulated CD8+ T cells sorted from spleen or lymph node cells, taken before intestinal transplant. The chain combines TRBV4-2 with TRBJ1-4; D is unresolved. In DNA form, the CDR3 reads TGTGCCAGCAGCGAAACGGAGGCAACTAATGAAAAACTGTTTTTT. This gives the protein CASSETEATNEKLFF.